The present entry profiles one T cell receptor beta chain with its context. What it binds is not known. The data were obtained in a study of T cells in localized non-small cell lung cancer. The CDR3 is made up of 14 amino acids. Trimming removed 6 bases at V and 5 bases at J, with 16 bases between. From germline, CDR1 is SNHLY and CDR2 FYNNEI. The table came from immunoSEQ multiplex PCR; TCRdb's copy has only in-frame clones and leaves some out. The data show more than 45,000 clones, roughly 89% seen once. Study-level results: Longer overall survival accompanied higher blood T cell density. Sequencing was restricted to one tumor region; therefore, heterogeneity remains possible.

This receptor was taken from a male donor aged 60 or over with stage III squamous cell lung carcinoma. The chain combines TRBV2 with TRBJ1-2, with D maybe TRBD1 (5 bases). The starting material was peripheral blood, obtained before any cancer treatment. Written as DNA, the CDR3 is TGTGCCAGCAGCCCCACAGGTTCTCCGTATGGCTACACCTTC. It yields the protein CASSPTGSPYGYTF. Looking up the rest from reference TRBV2 and TRBJ1-2 gives the full variable domain: EPEVTQTPSHQVTQMGQEVILRCVPISNHLYFYWYRQILGQKVEFLVSFYNNEISEKSEIFDDQFSVERPDGSNFTLKIRSTKLEDSAMYFCASSPTGSPYGYTFGSGTRLTVV.